The next 26 T cell receptor beta chains were all read from a single sample in a study of blood T cell repertoires in COVID-19. Profiling relied on immunoSEQ multiplex PCR, and the TCRdb table lists in-frame clones only, not all of them. The repertoire holds about 300,000 clones, with 85% to 90% as singletons. The material sequenced was PBMCs or T cells enriched from blood (not recorded which). The receptors shown here come from a woman between 45 and 60 years old who had been exposed to COVID-19.

The gene calls are TRBV30 and TRBJ1-3, with D tentatively TRBD1 (5 bases). Trimming shortened V by 2 bases and J by 0 bases, and 14 bases separated the two germline ends. Germline assignment: CDR1 GTSNPN and CDR2 SVGIG (reference sequence). The CDR3 has 16 amino acids. DNA of the CDR3: TGTGCCTGGAGTCCCCGGGGGGGGATCTCTGGAAACACCATATATTTT. As protein: CAWSPRGGISGNTIYF.

The V gene is TRBV28, the J gene TRBJ2-3; D possibly corresponds to TRBD1 (6 bases). Trimming cost V 5 bases and J 6 bases, with 18 bases left between them. Per the germline V gene, CDR1 is MDHEN and CDR2 is SYDVKM. CDR3 length: 15 amino acids. This chain's CDR3 is CASSLPTGTGDTQYF. The CDR3 bases are TGTGCCAGCAGTCTCCCCACAGGGACGGGGGATACGCAGTATTTT.

This chain connects TRBV18 to TRBJ1-2, with 7 nucleotides matching TRBD1. Germline CDR1 and CDR2: KGHSH and LQKENI. The CDR3 extends over 15 amino acids. The junction had 7 bases not matched to a gene; V was cut back by 3 bases and J by 3 bases. CDR3 in DNA: TGTGCCAGCTCACCTGAGGGACAGACCTACTATGGCTACACCTTC. Translating gives CASSPEGQTYYGYTF. Looking up the rest from reference TRBV18 and TRBJ1-2 gives the full variable domain: NAGVMQNPRHLVRRRGQEARLRCSPMKGHSHVYWYRQLPEEGLKFMVYLQKENIIDESGMPKERFSAEFPKEGPSILRIQQVVRGDSAAYFCASSPEGQTYYGYTFGSGTRLTVV.

V is TRBV6-6 and J is TRBJ1-5, with TRBD1 matching over 8 bases. Looked up from germline, CDR1 is MNHNY and CDR2 is SVGAGI (reference sequence). The CDR3 is 15 amino acids. The V segment lost 6 bases and the J segment 7 bases; nucleotides outside the gene matches: 11. CDR3 in DNA: TGTGCCAGCAGCCACTCGGCAGGGGGCGGCCAGCCCCAGCATTTT. Encoded protein: CASSHSAGGGQPQHF.

This chain connects TRBV4-2 to TRBJ2-7; D is ambiguous. V was shortened by 0 bases and J by 6 bases, with 9 bases between the two germline ends. The CDR3 sequence is 13 residues long. In germline, CDR1 is LGHNA, CDR2 YNFKEQ. CDR3 in DNA: TGTGCCAGCAGCCAAGATAGAAGGAGCGAGCAGTACTTC. Translation: CASSQDRRSEQYF.

V gene TRBV9 combines with J gene TRBJ1-1; tentatively, D is TRBD1 (5 bases). The germline CDR1 and CDR2 sequences are SGDLS and YYNGEE. V was cut by 3 bases and J by 1 base, with 13 bases left in between. This CDR3 is 15 amino acids long. The CDR3 DNA reads TGTGCCAGCAGCGCGGGGACTGTGCAGAACACTGAAGCTTTCTTT. It translates to CASSAGTVQNTEAFF.

V usage is TRBV2 and J usage is TRBJ2-1; 8 positions agree with TRBD2. The CDR3 sequence is 14 residues long. The germline V gene encodes CDR1 SNHLY and CDR2 FYNNEI. The V segment lost 4 bases and the J segment 2 bases; nucleotides outside the gene matches: 1. The CDR3 here is CASSAGGAYNEQFF. The DNA of the CDR3 is TGTGCCAGCAGTGCCGGGGGGGCCTACAATGAGCAGTTCTTC.

V is TRBV19 and J is TRBJ1-2, with 7 bases fitting TRBD1. J gave up 6 bases and V 6 bases, and 13 bases lay outside the gene matches. CDR1 and CDR2 (germline): LNHDA, SQIVND (reference sequence). This CDR3 is 15 amino acids long. Written as DNA, the CDR3 is TGTGCCAGTAGACCCATCCGACAGGGCACCCATGGCTACACCTTC. Its protein is CASRPIRQGTHGYTF. The full variable domain, with the rest looked up from reference TRBV19 and TRBJ1-2, is DGGITQSPKYLFRKEGQNVTLSCEQNLNHDAMYWYRQDPGQGLRLIYYSQIVNDFQKGDIAEGYSVSREKKESFPLTVTSAQKNPTAFYLCASRPIRQGTHGYTFGSGTRLTVV.

The rearrangement links TRBV5-8 to TRBJ2-1; 8 nucleotides agree with TRBD2. Germline loops: CDR1 SGHTS, CDR2 YDEGEE. The length of the CDR3 is 15 residues. The ends lost 3 bases at V and 6 bases at J; junction bases unmatched: 8. The CDR3 coding sequence is TGTGCCAGCAGCTCGACTGGACTAGCTTCCAATGAGCAGTTCTTC. Its translation: CASSSTGLASNEQFF.

CDR3 in DNA: TGTGCCTGGACCAAATCCGGGACTGCGGGCACAGATACGCAGTATTTT. As protein: CAWTKSGTAGTDTQYF. The J gene is TRBJ2-3, the V gene TRBV30; a possible D gene is TRBD2 (6 bases). The germline V gene encodes CDR1 GTSNPN and CDR2 SVGIG (reference sequence). Trimming cost V 4 bases and J 1 base, with 18 bases left between them. CDR3 length: 16 residues.

The V call is TRBV7-2, the J call TRBJ1-2, with 8 nucleotides matching TRBD1. After removal of 5 bases from V and 0 bases from J, the junction contained 5 bases not matched to a gene. Germline assignment: CDR1 SGHTA and CDR2 FQGNSA. The CDR3 sequence is 15 residues long. CDR3 residues: CASSPRQGTNYGYTF. CDR3 nucleotide sequence: TGTGCCAGCAGCCCTAGACAGGGGACTAACTATGGCTACACCTTC.

V is TRBV28 and J is TRBJ2-2; 8 bases are shared with TRBD2. This CDR3 has 18 residues. Trimming at V came to 6 bases and at J to 4 bases, leaving 16 bases not matched to a gene. Germline values: CDR1 MDHEN, CDR2 SYDVKM. In DNA form, the CDR3 reads TGTGCCAGCAGGTCCGGGAGGGGCGAGGGCGTGGGCACCGGGGAGCTGTTTTTT. Amino acid sequence: CASRSGRGEGVGTGELFF. Looking up the rest from reference TRBV28 and TRBJ2-2 gives the full variable domain: DVKVTQSSRYLVKRTGEKVFLECVQDMDHENMFWYRQDPGLGLRLIYFSYDVKMKEKGDIPEGYSVSREKKERFSLILESASTNQTSMYLCASRSGRGEGVGTGELFFGEGSRLTVL.

The V call is TRBV21-1, the J call TRBJ2-7; the table's D gene call, TRBD1, was not cross checked with the DNA. TRBV21-1 is given as a pseudogene. The CDR3 spans 16 residues. CDR3 DNA sequence: TGTGCCAGCAGCAAGATGGGACAGGCGAGCTCCTACGAGCAGTACTTC. Translating it yields CASSKMGQASSYEQYF.

The V call is TRBV5-4, the J call TRBJ2-1; 7 nucleotides match TRBD2. Unmatched junction bases numbered 6, after V lost 6 bases and J lost 0 bases. Germline CDR1 and CDR2: SGHNT and YYREEE (reference sequence). The CDR3 covers 15 residues. In DNA form, the CDR3 reads TGTGCCAGCACCTCCGGCGGGAGCTCCTACAATGAGCAGTTCTTC. It specifies CASTSGGSSYNEQFF.

The genes are TRBV6-5 and TRBJ2-7, with D perhaps matching TRBD1 (6 bases). Per germline, CDR1 MNHEY and CDR2 SVGAGI. The CDR3 runs to 16 residues. Trimming pared 0 bases from V and 0 bases from J, leaving 12 bases between. The CDR3: CASSYSIQGSSYEQYF. The CDR3 bases are TGTGCCAGCAGTTACTCGATCCAGGGGAGCTCCTACGAGCAGTACTTC.

This clone showed up just once. Here the CDR3 DNA reads TGTGCCAGCAGTCCCGACCCAGGGACAGGGTGGAACACCGGGGAGCTGTTTTTT. It is translated as CASSPDPGTGWNTGELFF. The chain couples TRBV6-6 to TRBJ2-2, with 9 bases that match TRBD1. In germline, CDR1 is MNHNY, CDR2 SVGAGI (reference sequence). V shed 5 bases and J 1 base; nucleotides not matched to a gene: 11. This CDR3 has 18 residues.

This rearrangement joins TRBV5-1 to TRBJ2-5, with 8 bases aligning to TRBD2. Germline V gene sequence: CDR1 SGHRS, CDR2 YFSETQ. V shed 1 base and J 5 bases; nucleotides not matched to a gene: 7. The CDR3 is made up of 15 amino acids. The CDR3 nucleotides are TGCGCCAGCAGCTTGAGGCGGGGGGTTCAGGAGACCCAGTACTTC. This encodes CASSLRRGVQETQYF. Based on the CDR3 plus reference TRBV5-1 and TRBJ2-5, the full variable domain is KAGVTQTPRYLIKTRGQQVTLSCSPISGHRSVSWYQQTPGQGLQFLFEYFSETQRNKGNFPGRFSGRQFSNSRSEMNVSTLELGDSALYLCASSLRRGVQETQYFGPGTRLLVL.

The chain is built from TRBV7-9 and TRBJ2-7; 11 bases are shared with TRBD1. Trimming removed 2 bases from V and 6 bases from J; junction bases left unmatched: 6. Germline V gene data show CDR1 as SEHNR and CDR2 as FQNEAQ (reference sequence). The CDR3 is made up of 15 amino acids. The CDR3 sequence: CASSLHGQGAGEQYF. CDR3 DNA sequence: TGTGCCAGCAGCTTACACGGACAGGGGGCAGGCGAGCAGTACTTC. Filled out from reference TRBV7-9 and TRBJ2-7, the complete variable domain reads DTGVSQNPRHKITKRGQNVTFRCDPISEHNRLYWYRQTLGQGPEFLTYFQNEAQLEKSRLLSDRFSAERPKGSFSTLEIQRTEQGDSAMYLCASSLHGQGAGEQYFGPGTRLTVT.

This clone was counted once. V gene TRBV29-1 combines with J gene TRBJ2-5; D gene ambiguous. Germline-derived CDR1 and CDR2 are SQVTM and ANQGSEA. Trimming removed 5 bases at V and 5 bases at J, with 6 bases between. This CDR3 contains 10 residues. The DNA of the CDR3 is TGCAGCGTTCTCCGGGAGACCCAGTACTTC. Translating gives CSVLRETQYF. Full variable domain (remainder filled in from reference TRBV29-1 and TRBJ2-5): SAVISQKPSRDICQRGTSLTIQCQVDSQVTMMFWYRQQPGQSLTLIATANQGSEATYESGFVIDKFPISRPNLTFSTLTVSNMSPEDSSIYLCSVLRETQYFGPGTRLLVL.

V usage is TRBV2 and J usage is TRBJ1-2; 8 bases are shared with TRBD1. This CDR3 is 15 amino acids long. V was clipped by 7 bases and J by 0 bases; unmatched bases: 7. The germline gives CDR1 SNHLY, CDR2 FYNNEI. The CDR3, as DNA: TGTGCCAGCACTTTAAGACAGGGGCCTAACTATGGCTACACCTTC. Protein: CASTLRQGPNYGYTF. The full variable domain, in which reference TRBV2 and TRBJ1-2 provide the parts outside the CDR3, is EPEVTQTPSHQVTQMGQEVILRCVPISNHLYFYWYRQILGQKVEFLVSFYNNEISEKSEIFDDQFSVERPDGSNFTLKIRSTKLEDSAMYFCASTLRQGPNYGYTFGSGTRLTVV.

The chain has TRBV4-2 and TRBJ1-2; D ambiguous. CDR1 is LGHNA and CDR2 is YNFKEQ in the germline V gene. The CDR3 contains 14 residues. V was shortened by 0 bases and J by 5 bases, with 10 bases between the two germline ends. In DNA, the CDR3 is TGTGCCAGCAGCCAAGACGCGGCCGGTTATGGCTACACCTTC. It encodes CASSQDAAGYGYTF.

The chain's CDR3 is CASSQGLAGSTDTQYF. The DNA of the CDR3 is TGCGCCAGCAGCCAGGGACTAGCGGGCTCAACAGATACGCAGTATTTT. This chain joins TRBV4-1 and TRBJ2-3, with TRBD2 identical over 12 bases. Germline V gene data show CDR1 as MGHRA and CDR2 as YSYEKL. Trimming cost V 3 bases and J 3 bases; bases outside gene matches: 4. This CDR3 spans 16 amino acids.

The chain carries TRBV4-1 and TRBJ1-4; 8 bases fit TRBD1. With 0 bases clipped from V and 10 bases from J, the junction kept 10 bases outside the gene matches. Germline values: CDR1 MGHRA, CDR2 YSYEKL. The CDR3 loop spans 16 amino acids. The chain's CDR3 is CASSQDRGTGERKLFF. CDR3 sequence (DNA): TGCGCCAGCAGCCAAGATAGGGGGACAGGAGAAAGAAAACTGTTTTTT.

The genes are TRBV10-3 and TRBJ2-5; maybe TRBD2 (5 bases). Deletions cut 0 bases from V and 5 bases from J, with 16 bases between. The CDR3 is 16 amino acids. Germline V gene data show CDR1 as ENHRY and CDR2 as SYGVKD. The CDR3, as DNA: TGTGCCATCAGTGAGTCTATTACGACTAAGCGCGAGACCCAGTACTTC. The encoded protein is CAISESITTKRETQYF.

This chain joins TRBV5-6 and TRBJ2-3, with TRBD2 identical over 11 bases. CDR1 is SGHDT and CDR2 is YYEEEE in the germline V gene. V trimming: 0 bases; J trimming: 6 bases; junction bases outside the gene matches: 6. This CDR3 region has 16 residues. The CDR3 is CASSLGPSGGRDTQYF. The CDR3 bases are TGTGCCAGCAGCTTGGGCCCTAGCGGGGGGCGGGATACGCAGTATTTT.

The chain joins TRBV3-1 (or the pseudogene TRBV3-2) to TRBJ2-4, with D uncertain. Germline V gene sequence: CDR1 LGHDT, CDR2 YNNKEL (reference sequence). The CDR3 is 12 amino acids. V lost 2 bases and J lost 5, with 4 bases in between. The CDR3 nucleotides read TGTGCCAGCAGCCAATCCGAAAACATTCAGTACTTC. This gives the protein CASSQSENIQYF.